The present TCR beta chain was sequenced within a study of cytomegalovirus exposure and HLA in healthy donors. This clone was seen a handful of times. J lost 4 bases, V lost 6 bases, and 7 bases had no gene match. This CDR3 comprises 14 residues. Germline V CDR1 and CDR2: SGHNT, YYREEE (reference sequence). The PCR ran on 60 Vbeta and 13 Jbeta primers. The method was immunoSEQ multiplex PCR; TCRdb's version includes in-frame clones alone and lacks a portion of them. The table lists about 140,000 clones, over 8% of them singletons. The chain recombines TRBV5-4 with TRBJ1-1; 9 positions agree with TRBD1. Sequencing was performed on PBMCs. This receptor was identified in a male donor in good health and CMV-seronegative. CDR3: CASNDRGLVTEAFF. The CDR3 DNA reads TGTGCCAGCAACGACAGGGGGTTAGTCACTGAAGCTTTCTTT. The variable domain in full, with the rest retrieved from reference TRBV5-4 and TRBJ1-1, is ETGVTQSPTHLIKTRGQQVTLRCSSQSGHNTVSWYQQALGQGPQFIFQYYREEENGRGNFPPRFSGLQFPNYSSELNVNALELDDSALYLCASNDRGLVTEAFFGQGTRLTVV.